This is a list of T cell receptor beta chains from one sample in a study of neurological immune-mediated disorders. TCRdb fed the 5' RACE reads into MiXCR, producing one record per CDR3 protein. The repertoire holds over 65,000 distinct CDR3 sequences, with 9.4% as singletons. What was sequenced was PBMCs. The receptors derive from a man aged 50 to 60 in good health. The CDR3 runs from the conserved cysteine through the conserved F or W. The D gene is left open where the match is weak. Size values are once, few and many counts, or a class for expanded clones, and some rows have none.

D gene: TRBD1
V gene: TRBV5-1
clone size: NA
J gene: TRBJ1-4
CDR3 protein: CASSLGQGGNEKLFF
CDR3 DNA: TGTGCCAGCAGCTTGGGACAGGGGGGGAATGAAAAACTGTTTTTT

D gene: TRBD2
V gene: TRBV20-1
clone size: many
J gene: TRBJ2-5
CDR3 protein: CSARRLAGGAAAQETQYF
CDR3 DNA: TGCAGTGCTAGAAGATTAGCGGGAGGGGCGGCCGCTCAAGAGACCCAGTACTTC

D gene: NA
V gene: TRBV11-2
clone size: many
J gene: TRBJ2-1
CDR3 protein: CASSLNSGEYNEQFF
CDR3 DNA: TGTGCCAGCAGCTTAAACTCCGGGGAATACAATGAGCAGTTCTTC

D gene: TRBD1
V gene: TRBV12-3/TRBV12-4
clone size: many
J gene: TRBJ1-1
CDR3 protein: CASSPGQGFMNTEAFF
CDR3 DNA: TGTGCCAGCAGCCCGGGACAGGGATTCATGAACACTGAAGCTTTCTTT

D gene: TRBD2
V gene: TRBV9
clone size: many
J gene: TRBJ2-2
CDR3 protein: CASSLTSGVTGELFF
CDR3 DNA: TGTGCCAGCAGCTTGACTAGCGGAGTCACCGGGGAGCTGTTTTTT

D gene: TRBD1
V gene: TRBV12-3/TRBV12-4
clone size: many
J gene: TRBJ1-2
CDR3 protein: CASSLRTGELGYTF
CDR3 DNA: TGTGCCAGCAGTTTAAGGACAGGGGAATTAGGCTACACCTTC

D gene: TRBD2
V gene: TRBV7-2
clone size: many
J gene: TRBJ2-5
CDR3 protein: CASSFGGGRVETQYF
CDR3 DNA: TGTGCCAGCAGCTTCGGTGGAGGGAGGGTGGAGACCCAGTACTTC

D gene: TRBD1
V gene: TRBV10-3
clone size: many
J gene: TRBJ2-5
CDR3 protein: CASGTGGTETQYF
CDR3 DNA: TGTGCCAGCGGGACAGGGGGCACAGAGACCCAGTACTTC

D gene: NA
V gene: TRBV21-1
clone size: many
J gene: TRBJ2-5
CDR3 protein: CASSMGARETQYF
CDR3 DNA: TGTGCCAGCAGCATGGGGGCCCGGGAGACCCAGTACTTC

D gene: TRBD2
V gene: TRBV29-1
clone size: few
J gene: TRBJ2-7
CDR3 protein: CSVTTSGSSYEQYF
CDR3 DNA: TGCAGCGTGACGACTAGCGGAAGCTCCTACGAGCAGTACTTC

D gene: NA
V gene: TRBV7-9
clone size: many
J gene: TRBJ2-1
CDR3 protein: CASSLALRSGDEQFF
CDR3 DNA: TGTGCCAGCAGCTTAGCGCTAAGGTCCGGGGATGAGCAGTTCTTC

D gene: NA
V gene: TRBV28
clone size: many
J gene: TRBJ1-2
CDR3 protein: CASSSRGGGYGYTF
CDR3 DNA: TGTGCCAGCAGTTCTCGAGGGGGAGGCTATGGCTACACCTTC

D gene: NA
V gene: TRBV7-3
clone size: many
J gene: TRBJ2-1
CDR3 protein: CASSLRQGSYNEQFF
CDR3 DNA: TGTGCCAGCAGCTTGCGGCAGGGGTCCTACAATGAGCAGTTCTTC

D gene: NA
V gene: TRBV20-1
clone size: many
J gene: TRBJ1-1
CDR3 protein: CSARRTENTEAFF
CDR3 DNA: TGCAGTGCCAGGAGGACCGAAAACACTGAAGCTTTCTTT

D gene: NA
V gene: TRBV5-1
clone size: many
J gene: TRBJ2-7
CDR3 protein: CASSLDRVTSYEQYF
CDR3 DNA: TGCGCCAGCAGCTTGGACAGGGTAACCTCCTACGAGCAGTACTTC

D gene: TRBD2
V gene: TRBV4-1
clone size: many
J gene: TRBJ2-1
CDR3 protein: CASSQEASGTTQQFF
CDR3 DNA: TGCGCCAGCAGCCAAGAGGCTAGCGGGACGACTCAGCAGTTCTTC

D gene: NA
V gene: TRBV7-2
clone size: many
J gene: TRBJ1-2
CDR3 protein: CASSPGWGTHSGYTF
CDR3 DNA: TGTGCCAGCAGCCCAGGTTGGGGGACACATAGTGGCTACACCTTC

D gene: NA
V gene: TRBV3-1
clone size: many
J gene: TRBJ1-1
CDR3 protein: CASSRASPMNTEAFF
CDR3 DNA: TGTGCCAGCAGCCGCGCGTCCCCGATGAACACTGAAGCTTTCTTT

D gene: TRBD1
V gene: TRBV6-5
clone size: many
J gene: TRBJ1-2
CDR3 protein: CASSTDRVGYGYTF
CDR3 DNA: TGTGCCAGCAGTACGGACAGGGTGGGCTATGGCTACACCTTC

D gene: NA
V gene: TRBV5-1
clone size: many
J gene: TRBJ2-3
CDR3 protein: CASSQGGGLTDTQYF
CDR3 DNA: TGCGCCAGCAGCCAGGGGGGGGGGCTAACAGATACGCAGTATTTT

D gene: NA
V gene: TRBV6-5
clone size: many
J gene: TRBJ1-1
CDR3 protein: CASRTGTHTEAFF
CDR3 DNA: TGTGCCAGCAGAACCGGGACACACACTGAAGCTTTCTTT

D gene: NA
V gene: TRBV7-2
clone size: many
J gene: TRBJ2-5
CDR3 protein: CASSPVTVGETQYF
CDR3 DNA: TGTGCCAGCAGCCCCGTGACCGTGGGGGAGACCCAGTACTTC

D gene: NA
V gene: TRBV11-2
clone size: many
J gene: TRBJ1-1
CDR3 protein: CASSLPALPEAFF
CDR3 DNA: TGTGCCAGCAGCTTACCGGCTCTTCCTGAAGCTTTCTTT

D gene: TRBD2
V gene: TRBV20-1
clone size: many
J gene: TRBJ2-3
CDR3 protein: CSAWAGGTDTQYF
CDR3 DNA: TGCAGTGCTTGGGCGGGGGGCACAGATACGCAGTATTTT

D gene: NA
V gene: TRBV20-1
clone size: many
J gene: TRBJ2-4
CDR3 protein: CSATGTDIQYF
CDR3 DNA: TGCAGTGCTACAGGGACCGACATTCAGTACTTC

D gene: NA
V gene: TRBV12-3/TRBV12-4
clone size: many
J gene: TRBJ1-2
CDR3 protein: CASSLMSYGYTF
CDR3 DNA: TGTGCCAGCAGCTTAATGTCATATGGCTACACCTTC

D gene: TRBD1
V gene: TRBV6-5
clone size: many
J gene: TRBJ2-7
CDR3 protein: CASSRTGREQYF
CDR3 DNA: TGTGCCAGCAGCAGGACAGGGCGCGAGCAGTACTTC

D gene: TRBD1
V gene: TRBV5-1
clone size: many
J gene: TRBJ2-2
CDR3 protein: CASSLGDREDTGELFF
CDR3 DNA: TGCGCCAGCAGCTTGGGGGACAGGGAAGACACCGGGGAGCTGTTTTTT

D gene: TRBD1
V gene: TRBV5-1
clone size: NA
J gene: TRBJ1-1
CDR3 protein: CASSLDRDRWSEAFF
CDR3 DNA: TGCGCCAGCAGCTTGGATCGGGACAGGTGGAGTGAAGCTTTCTTT

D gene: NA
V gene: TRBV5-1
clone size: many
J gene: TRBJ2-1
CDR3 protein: CASSSRGAGNEQFF
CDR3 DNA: TGCGCCAGCAGCTCGAGGGGGGCGGGGAATGAGCAGTTCTTC

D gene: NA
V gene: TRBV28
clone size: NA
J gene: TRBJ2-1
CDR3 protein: CASSFENNEQFF
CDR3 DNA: TGTGCCAGCAGTTTCGAAAACAATGAGCAGTTCTTC

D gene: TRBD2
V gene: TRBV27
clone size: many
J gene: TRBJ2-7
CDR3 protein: CASSSSGRAVIEQYF
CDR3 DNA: TGTGCCAGCAGCTCTAGCGGGAGGGCTGTGATCGAGCAGTACTTC

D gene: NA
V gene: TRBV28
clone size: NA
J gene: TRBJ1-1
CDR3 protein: CASNIRTVNTEAFF
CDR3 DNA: TGTGCCAGCAACATACGGACGGTGAACACTGAAGCTTTCTTT

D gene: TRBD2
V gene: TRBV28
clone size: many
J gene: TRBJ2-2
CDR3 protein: CASTYPGLSTGELFF
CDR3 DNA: TGTGCCAGCACCTATCCGGGACTATCCACCGGGGAGCTGTTTTTT

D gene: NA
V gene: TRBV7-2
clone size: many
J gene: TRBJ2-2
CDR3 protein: CASDETGTLNTGELFF
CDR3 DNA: TGTGCCAGCGACGAAACCGGGACTCTGAACACCGGGGAGCTGTTTTTT

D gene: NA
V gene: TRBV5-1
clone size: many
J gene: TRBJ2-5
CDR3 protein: CASSGNGGETQYF
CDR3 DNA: TGCGCCAGCAGCGGAAACGGGGGAGAGACCCAGTACTTC

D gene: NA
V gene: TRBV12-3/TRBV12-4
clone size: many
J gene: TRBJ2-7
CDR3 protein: CASRLGADLNEQYF
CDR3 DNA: TGTGCCAGCAGGTTGGGCGCGGACCTCAACGAGCAGTACTTC

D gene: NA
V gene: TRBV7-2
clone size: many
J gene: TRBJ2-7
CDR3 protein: CASHRQGPTYEQYF
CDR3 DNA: TGTGCCAGCCATCGTCAGGGGCCTACCTACGAGCAGTACTTC

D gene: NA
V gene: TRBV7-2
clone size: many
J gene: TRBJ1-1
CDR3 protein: CASSLEGAGGTEAFF
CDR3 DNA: TGTGCCAGCAGCTTAGAAGGGGCGGGGGGAACTGAAGCTTTCTTT

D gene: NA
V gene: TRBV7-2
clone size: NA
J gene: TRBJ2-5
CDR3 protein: CASSFFQSQETQYF
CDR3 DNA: TGTGCCAGCAGCTTTTTCCAGAGTCAAGAGACCCAGTACTTC

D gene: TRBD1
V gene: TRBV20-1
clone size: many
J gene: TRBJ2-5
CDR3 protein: CSARGPGQGAWETQYF
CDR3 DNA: TGCAGTGCTAGAGGACCGGGACAGGGGGCTTGGGAGACCCAGTACTTC

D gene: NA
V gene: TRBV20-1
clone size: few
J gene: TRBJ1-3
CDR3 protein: CSAQKGSGNTIYF
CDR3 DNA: TGCAGTGCCCAAAAAGGCTCTGGAAACACCATATATTTT

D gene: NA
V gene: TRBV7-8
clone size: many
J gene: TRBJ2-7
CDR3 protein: CASSLGRTSYEQYF
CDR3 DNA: TGTGCCAGCAGCTTGGGACGGACCTCCTACGAGCAGTACTTC

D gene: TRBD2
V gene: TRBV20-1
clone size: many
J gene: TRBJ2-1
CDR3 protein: CSAEQLAGGRDEQFF
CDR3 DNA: TGCAGTGCCGAGCAACTAGCGGGAGGTCGGGATGAGCAGTTCTTC

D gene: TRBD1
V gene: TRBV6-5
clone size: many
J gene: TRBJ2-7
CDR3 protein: CASSSGTATYEQYF
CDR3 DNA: TGTGCCAGCAGTTCCGGGACAGCGACCTACGAGCAGTACTTC

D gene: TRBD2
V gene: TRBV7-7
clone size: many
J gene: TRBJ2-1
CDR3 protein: CASSLAGGYEQFF
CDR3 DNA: TGTGCCAGCAGCCTAGCGGGAGGCTATGAGCAGTTCTTC

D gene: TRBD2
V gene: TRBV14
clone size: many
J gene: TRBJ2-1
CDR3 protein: CASSQDRRRAGGYNEQFF
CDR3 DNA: TGTGCCAGCAGCCAAGATCGCCGCAGAGCGGGGGGGTACAATGAGCAGTTCTTC

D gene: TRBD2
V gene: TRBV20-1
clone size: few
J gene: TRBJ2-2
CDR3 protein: CSAPFVAGGPTGELFF
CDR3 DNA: TGCAGTGCTCCGTTCGTAGCGGGAGGGCCCACCGGGGAGCTGTTTTTT